The source of this T cell receptor beta chain is a study of CD8 T cells in Susac syndrome. V was pared by 5 bases and J by 6 bases, with 12 bases of the junction left unmatched. The germline CDR1 and CDR2 sequences are SGHDN and FVKESK. The CDR3 has 15 residues. Random hexamers primed reverse transcription of roughly 0.5 to 1 ug RNA. With immunoSEQ multiplex PCR, TCR beta CDR3 was amplified across 54 Vbeta and 13 Jbeta. Each CDR3 protein gets one entry after TCRdb re-called the immunoSEQ multiplex PCR reads with MiXCR. This sample yields over 350,000 distinct CDR3 sequences, of which around 85% are seen a single time; approximately 0.11% belongs to the top ten.

The sequencing sample was made of CD8+ T cells from PBMCs. V is TRBV14 and J is TRBJ1-1; 7 nucleotides agree with TRBD1. The sequence was obtained from a human donor with multiple sclerosis. In DNA, the CDR3 is TGTGCCAGCAGCAACCCAGGGGGGTTCGCCGCTGAAGCTTTCTTT. This gives the protein CASSNPGGFAAEAFF.